Sequencing of this T cell receptor beta chain was carried out in a study of blood T cell repertoires in COVID-19. Turning to the study itself: Researchers got acute and convalescent COVID-19 samples from the United States, Italy and Spain. T cells, B-cell-depleted T cells, or PBMCs supplied cDNA or gDNA.

CDR3 length: 11 residues. Trimming cost V 6 bases and J 9 bases, with 9 bases left between them. Germline loops: CDR1 SNHLY, CDR2 FYNNEI. As handled by the study authors: Amplifying reference gene primers gave estimates of nucleated cell counts. TCRdb keeps only in-frame clones here, not all; method: immunoSEQ multiplex PCR. The V and J calls and clone size were taken over from that table, and D and trimming were inferred from the DNA. The sample holds just under 350,000 clones, around four fifths seen once. This rearrangement joins TRBV2 to TRBJ1-3; weak D call: TRBD1 (5 bases). Sequencing input: peripheral blood. This receptor was obtained from a young man with active or convalescent COVID-19. CDR3 in DNA: TGTGCCAGCAGGGGGCGAGGCACCATATATTTT. Translation gives CASRGRGTIYF.